This TCR beta chain was recovered during a study of cytomegalovirus exposure and HLA in healthy donors (dated by TCRdb to 2016 to 2017). Regarding the study in general: An earlier analysis of several hundred of the donors reported under 300 Gb of sequence data and 95 million to 130 million unique TCR beta sequences obtained from about 170 million T cells. Using immunosequencing, the study profiled T cell repertoires from some 670 subjects and related those repertoires to cytomegalovirus serostatus. Donor age, sex, ethnicity and CMV serostatus were compiled together with the repertoire data. On average, roughly 200,000 unique TCR beta nucleotide sequences were sequenced per donor among about 400 genotyped donors of the cohort, with roughly a sixth of those sequences being non-productive. Roughly 5 DR-DQ haplotypes were treated as single units for association and clustering because of strong linkage in the cohort. Around 320 gigabases of sequencing data and approximately 85 million unique TCR sequences were included in an early release covering around 600 HLA-typed donors. High-throughput TCR immunosequencing, statistical association of individual TCRs with disease status, and machine learning were combined to predict cytomegalovirus infection status. The aim of the study was to test whether cataloging public T cell receptors could identify signatures of past pathogen exposure. In the later analysis, no new phenotypic data were used to find candidate immune exposures; instead, reliance was placed on TCR beta sequences and their occurrence across donors. In a later genetic analysis, genome-wide SNP genotypes for about three fifths of the 666 donors were used, and that subset was treated as a discovery cohort. Of the 350 to 450 genotyped donors, roughly 76% were placed in the genetic ancestry cluster associated with self-reported Caucasian donors. HLA typing included class I and class II loci at four-digit resolution. Along with the approximately 700-subject first cohort, a separate validation cohort of over a hundred different subjects was used. A later analysis re-analyzed previously published TCR beta repertoires from 666 donors and added high-resolution HLA genotyping to study TCR occurrence patterns. To decide whether each TCR beta V gene segment behaved as functional or pseudogenic, an earlier analysis of approximately 600 of the donors relied on high-throughput TCR beta sequencing. Every discovery cohort repertoire had been produced on one sequencing platform. Typing coverage differed by locus: A, B, C, DRB1 and DQB1 were typed in roughly 620-640 donors, DQA1 in 500 to 550, DPA1 in around 610, and DPB1 in roughly 450.

Of note for this clone: This clone's antigen is unknown. Per-base qualities were not stored, and no clone one base away is much larger.

Receptors were amplified or captured by the immunoSEQ multiplex PCR assay. A mixture of 60 forward primers for TCR Vbeta segments and 13 reverse primers for TCR Jbeta segments was used in the multiplex PCR. Amplification of the CDR3 region of rearranged TCR beta genes was performed with a multiplex PCR assay on genomic DNA. Amplified TCR beta libraries were sequenced as 87-base-pair reads on the Illumina HiSeq System. The authors' analysis ran thus. Across the 600 to 700 repertoires, a later analysis counted tens of millions of unique TCR beta chains, some 11 million of which were shared by at least two donors. Raw reads were error-corrected and collapsed into unique sequences by a nearest-neighbor algorithm in which closely related sequences were merged to remove PCR and sequencing errors. To assign V, D and J gene segments, CDR3 sequences were aligned to IMGT reference sequences. For a sequence to be retained, a match of at least six nucleotides to both a V gene segment and a J gene segment was required. Rearrangements were classified as productive when the CDR3 lacked stop codons and remained in frame with V and J, and all other rearrangements were classified as non-productive. CDR3 was defined according to IMGT convention as the region running from the second conserved V-encoded cysteine to the conserved J-encoded phenylalanine. Sequences without an unambiguous match to a single V gene segment were excluded from the earlier analysis of about 600 of the donors. An earlier analysis of fewer than 650 of the donors classified V segments as functional when productive rearrangements were above 56.7% and as segregating when the standard deviation between donors was above 5%. A statistical classification framework was built to diagnose cytomegalovirus status from the catalog of TCR beta chain sequences. In a later analysis, TCR nucleotide sequences were compared against IMGT/GENE-DB human TR gene sequences so that V and J genes could be assigned. A later analysis assigned CDR3 sequences and most-parsimonious VDJ recombination scenarios with the TCRdist pipeline. In a later analysis, every TCR beta chain was defined by the combination of its CDR3 amino acid sequence and its V-gene family, and reads without a unique V-gene family were dropped. In a later analysis, 550 to 650 highly shared, low-generation-probability nucleotide sequences were removed to address suspected cross-contamination and a sequencing artifact. In a later analysis, a clonal expansion index was calculated for each public chain from normalized within-repertoire ranks of inferred template counts. Generation probabilities in a later analysis came from a VDJ recombination model fitted to out-of-frame rearrangements, and those results were checked against IGoR. In a later analysis, hypergeometric tests were used to score TCR-TCR, TCR-HLA and TCR-CMV co-occurrence, with a repertoire-size bias correction applied to TCR pairs. In a later analysis, false discovery rates were estimated by permuting HLA or CMV assignments 20 times. In a later analysis, co-occurring TCRs were grouped using DBSCAN, with TCRdist sequence similarity added in when clustering inside HLA-allele-positive subsets. For co-occurrence clustering, repertoires with fewer than 30,000 or more than 120,000 public chains were excluded, along with about five repertoires with anomalous nucleotide sharing. Sourced from immuneACCESS, this table was stored by TCRdb with only in-frame sequences that have V and J called. A share of the clones is absent; for the studies checked, an unresolved V gene accounts for under half, and the remainder has no known explanation. That table supplies the V and J calls and clone size; D and trimming were determined from the DNA. Present in this sample are about 160,000 clones, 79% of which were seen just once. Roughly 2% of the sample goes to the ten largest clones.

Broad study findings and their caveats: In a later analysis, the rate of TCR association differed among HLA loci, with DRB1 alleles having the most associated TCRs and HLA-C alleles having the fewest. CMV serostatus was the only immune exposure information available for the cohort. A group of highly shared sequence variants was considered likely to be a technical artifact of the sequencing pipeline. According to a later analysis, parvovirus B19, influenza, CMV and Epstein-Barr virus appeared linked to several top co-occurrence clusters. In a later analysis, around 17,000 TCR beta sequences were associated with specific HLA alleles at a false discovery rate of 0.05. Because counts were too low, 15 or so rarely observed V segments, including chromosome 9 orphons, were excluded from the earlier analysis of a few hundred of the donors. It was suggested by the authors that the approach could potentially be generalized to other disease states and immunological phenotypes. When HLA alleles, especially DR and DQ, strongly co-occurred, TCR associations were difficult to assign to individual alleles. Because HLA typing was missing for some donors at each locus, association tests included only the typed subset. The classifier was reported to diagnose cytomegalovirus status with high specificity and sensitivity in both the original cohort and the validation cohort. Most CMV-associated TCR beta chains appeared to be HLA-restricted in a later analysis, and the HLA associations seemed to be driven largely by CMV exposure. In vitro tests confirmed that a few of the cytomegalovirus-associated TCR beta chains recognize cytomegalovirus antigens. In a later analysis, HLA-associated TCR beta chains showed more clonal expansion and lower generation probabilities than non-associated chains that were equally common. According to a later genetic analysis, donors in an Asian-associated ancestry cluster had fewer N-insertions in productive TCRs than the approximately 650-donor mean. An earlier analysis of approximately 600 of the donors showed that most TCR beta V segments appeared in productive rearrangements either about 87% or about 30% of the time, which broadly matched IMGT annotations. Only TCR beta chains were sequenced in this cohort, and the absence of alpha or paired-chain data limited detectable features. While some public TCRs were present in many individuals, most TCR sequences turned up only very rarely across donors. In a later genetic analysis, a missense DCLRE1C variant was associated with V-gene and J-gene trimming of TCR beta chains, and the association was replicated in an independent cohort. The study listed 150 to 200 TCR beta chains as associated with cytomegalovirus. Correlated functional status among segregating V segments might be attributable to linkage disequilibrium, but an unknown experimental factor could not be ruled out. Roughly uniform sequencing depth across donors was assumed in presence/absence analyses, although this assumption may not hold. A further reported finding was that TCR beta sequences accurately predicted the HLA-A and HLA-B alleles for most subjects in the first cohort.

The cohort consisted of some 730 healthy bone marrow donors. At the time of sampling, every cohort member was nominally healthy, though immune exposures that went unrecorded were likely present. The donor tested CMV seronegative and was one of the 352 seronegative cohort members. A peripheral blood sample was collected from each donor, and TCR beta sequencing was performed on peripheral blood mononuclear cells. Genomic DNA was extracted from the blood cell samples with the Qiagen DNeasy Blood Extraction Kit. The material sequenced was PBMCs. This receptor was identified in a man aged 40-49 years in good health and CMV-seronegative.

The CDR3: CASSQTGVGQFF. The bases are TGTGCCAGCAGCCAGACAGGGGTGGGGCAGTTCTTC. In this chain, TRBV7-9 is recombined with TRBJ2-1; 8 central nucleotides agree with TRBD1. Sequences SEHNR (CDR1) and FQNEAQ (CDR2) are obtained from the germline V gene (reference sequence). V lost 5 bases and J lost 12 bases, and the count of bases not matched to a germline gene is 6. The CDR3 holds 12 amino acids from the cysteine to the phenylalanine. This entry keeps only the CDR3 DNA: 36 bases, framed from base 1.